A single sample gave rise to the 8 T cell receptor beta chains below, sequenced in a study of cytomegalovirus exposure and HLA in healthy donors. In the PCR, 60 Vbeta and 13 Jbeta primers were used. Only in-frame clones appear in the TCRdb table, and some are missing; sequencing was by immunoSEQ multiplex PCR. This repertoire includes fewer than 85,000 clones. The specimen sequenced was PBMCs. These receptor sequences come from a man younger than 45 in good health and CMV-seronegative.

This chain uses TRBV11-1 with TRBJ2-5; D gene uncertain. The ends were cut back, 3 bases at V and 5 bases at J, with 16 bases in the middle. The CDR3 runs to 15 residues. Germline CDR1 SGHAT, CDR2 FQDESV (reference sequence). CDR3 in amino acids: CASSFRPMPGETQYF. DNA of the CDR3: TGTGCCAGCAGCTTCCGCCCAATGCCCGGTGAGACCCAGTACTTC.

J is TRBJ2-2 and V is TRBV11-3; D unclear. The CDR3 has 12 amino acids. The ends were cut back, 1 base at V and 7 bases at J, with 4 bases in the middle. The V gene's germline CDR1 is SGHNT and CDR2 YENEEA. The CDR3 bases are TGTGCCAGCAGCTTAGTAATCGGGGAGCTGTTTTTT. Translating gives CASSLVIGELFF.

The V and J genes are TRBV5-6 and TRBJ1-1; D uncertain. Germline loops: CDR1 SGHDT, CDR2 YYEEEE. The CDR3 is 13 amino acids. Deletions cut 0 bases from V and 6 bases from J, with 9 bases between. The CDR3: CASSLEGSAEAFF. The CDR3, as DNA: TGTGCCAGCAGCTTGGAGGGTAGCGCTGAAGCTTTCTTT.

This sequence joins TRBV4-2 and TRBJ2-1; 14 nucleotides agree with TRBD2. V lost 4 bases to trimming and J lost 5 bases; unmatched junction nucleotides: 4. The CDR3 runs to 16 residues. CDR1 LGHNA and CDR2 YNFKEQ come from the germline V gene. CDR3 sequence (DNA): TGTGCCAGCAGCCGGGGACTAGCGGGAGTAGACAATGAGCAGTTCTTC. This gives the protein CASSRGLAGVDNEQFF.

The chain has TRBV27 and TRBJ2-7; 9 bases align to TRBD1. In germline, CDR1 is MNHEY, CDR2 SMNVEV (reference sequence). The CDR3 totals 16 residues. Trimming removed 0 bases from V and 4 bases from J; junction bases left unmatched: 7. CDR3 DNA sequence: TGTGCCAGCAGTTTATCGGGGGGGACAGGGTTATACGAGCAGTACTTC. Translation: CASSLSGGTGLYEQYF.

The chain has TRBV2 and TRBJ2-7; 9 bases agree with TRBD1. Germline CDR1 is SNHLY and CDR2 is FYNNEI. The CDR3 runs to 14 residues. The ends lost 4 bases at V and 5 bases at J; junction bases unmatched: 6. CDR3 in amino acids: CASSVRDRVNEQYF. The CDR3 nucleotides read TGTGCCAGCAGTGTTCGGGACAGGGTCAACGAGCAGTACTTC.

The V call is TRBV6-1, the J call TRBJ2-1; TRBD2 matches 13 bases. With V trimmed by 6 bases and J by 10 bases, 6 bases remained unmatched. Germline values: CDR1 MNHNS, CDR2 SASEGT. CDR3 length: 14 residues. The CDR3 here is CASRTSGGAGEQFF. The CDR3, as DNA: TGTGCCAGCAGAACTAGCGGGGGGGCGGGGGAGCAGTTCTTC.

As DNA, the CDR3 is TGTGCCAGCAGCGCCACAGGGGGCACTGAAGCTTTCTTT. This sequence encodes CASSATGGTEAFF. The V call is TRBV5-4, the J call TRBJ1-1; 8 nucleotides line up with TRBD1. Germline V gene lookup returns CDR1 SGHNT and CDR2 YYREEE (reference sequence). The CDR3 is 13 amino acids. Trimming at V came to 4 bases and at J to 4 bases, leaving 3 bases not matched to a gene.